The 11 T cell receptor beta chains given below trace back to one sample, sequenced in a study of shared clonotypes between healthy human individuals (TCRdb year 2020). The library came from the immunoSEQ multiplex PCR assay. TCRdb holds this immuneACCESS table with in-frame rearrangements only. Some clones are missing; in checked studies, unresolved V genes explain under half, and the rest has no known cause. The sample table holds about a million clones, of which about 80% were seen once. The top ten clonotypes cover about 1.5% of the sample. The sequencing sample was made of memory CD4+ T cells sorted from blood. The sample's cell subset or site, from its label and the paper: CD45RA-negative fraction. These receptors were obtained from a man aged 18 to 30 in good health.

V is TRBV2 and J is TRBJ1-1; possible D gene TRBD1, 6 bases. Trimming stripped 4 bases from V and 5 bases from J, with 14 bases between. This CDR3 has 14 amino acids. Germline CDR1 and CDR2: SNHLY and FYNNEI. The CDR3, as DNA: TGTGCCAGCAGTGCCACCAGGGGATTAACTGAAGCTTTCTTT. Translation: CASSATRGLTEAFF. The entire variable domain, with the rest obtained from reference TRBV2 and TRBJ1-1, is as follows: EPEVTQTPSHQVTQMGQEVILRCVPISNHLYFYWYRQILGQKVEFLVSFYNNEISEKSEIFDDQFSVERPDGSNFTLKIRSTKLEDSAMYFCASSATRGLTEAFFGQGTRLTVV.

The chain is built from TRBV6-1 and TRBJ1-6, with unresolved D. This CDR3 contains 13 residues. The germline gives CDR1 MNHNS, CDR2 SASEGT. The V end lost 1 base, the J end lost 10 bases, and 8 bases lay between the germline ends. The CDR3 here is CASSEGIQSPLHF. Here the CDR3 DNA reads TGTGCCAGCAGTGAAGGCATACAATCACCCCTCCACTTT.

The chain joins TRBV30 to TRBJ1-2; no reliable D call. From germline, CDR1 is GTSNPN and CDR2 SVGIG (reference sequence). Trimming took off 4 bases at V and 8 bases at J, with 23 bases between the two ends. The length of the CDR3 is 15 residues. The CDR3 protein is CAWIATFSGLKGYTF. CDR3 bases: TGTGCCTGGATTGCGACATTTTCCGGACTGAAAGGCTACACCTTC.

The chain combines TRBV7-2 with TRBJ2-3; TRBD2 agrees at 14 bases. Germline-derived CDR1 and CDR2 are SGHTA and FQGNSA. V was pared by 5 bases and J by 4 bases, with 8 bases of the junction left unmatched. This CDR3 spans 17 amino acids. The CDR3 region has the DNA TGTGCCAGCAGCACAGGGACTAGCGGGAGTAGGGCAGATACGCAGTATTTT. Its protein product is CASSTGTSGSRADTQYF.

The gene calls are TRBV7-9 and TRBJ1-1, with D unclear. CDR3 size: 14 residues. Germline V gene sequence: CDR1 SEHNR, CDR2 FQNEAQ (reference sequence). V was trimmed by 6 bases and J by 0 bases, leaving 11 bases between them. The CDR3 loop is CASSDDGMNTEAFF. The CDR3 DNA is TGTGCCAGCAGTGACGACGGCATGAACACTGAAGCTTTCTTT.

The chain couples TRBV15 to TRBJ1-2, with unresolved D. Germline V gives CDR1 LNHNV, CDR2 YYDKDF (reference sequence). This CDR3 has 16 residues. Trimming cost V 3 bases and J 6 bases, with 20 bases left between them. CDR3 nucleotide sequence: TGTGCCACCAGCAGCCATCGGTTGTGGGAGGCGCATGGCTACACCTTC. Translated: CATSSHRLWEAHGYTF.

The rearrangement links TRBV4-3 to TRBJ2-5; D remains unclear. V shed 4 bases and J shed 3 bases, with 12 bases lying between them. The CDR3 runs 14 residues. Per germline, CDR1 LGHNA and CDR2 YSLEER. This chain's CDR3 is CASSPAGREETQYF. CDR3 in DNA: TGCGCCAGCAGCCCCGCCGGGCGAGAAGAGACCCAGTACTTC.

The chain carries TRBV11-2 and TRBJ2-3; D unresolved. With 4 bases removed from V and 9 bases from J, the gap between germline ends came to 5 bases. This CDR3 has 10 residues. Per germline, CDR1 SGHAT and CDR2 FQNNGV. For the CDR3, the DNA is TGTGCCAGCAGCTCCCCGACGCAGTATTTT. Translation: CASSSPTQYF.

Note on this clone: Possible read error: a much larger clone is one base away. The chain uses TRBV5-6 and TRBJ1-3, with 7 positions matching TRBD1. The junction had 4 bases not matched to a gene; V was cut back by 4 bases and J by 0 bases. In germline, CDR1 is SGHDT, CDR2 YYEEEE. The CDR3 sequence is 15 residues long. CDR3: CASSPGTVSGNTIYF. The CDR3 coding sequence is TGTGCCAGCAGCCCCGGGACAGTCTCTGGAAACACCATATATTTT. Full variable domain (rest looked up from reference TRBV5-6 and TRBJ1-3): DAGVTQSPTHLIKTRGQQVTLRCSPKSGHDTVSWYQQALGQGPQFIFQYYEEEERQRGNFPDRFSGHQFPNYSSELNVNALLLGDSALYLCASSPGTVSGNTIYFGEGSWLTVV.

The chain links TRBV5-4 to TRBJ2-1; TRBD2 might be the D (5 bases). The ends were cut back, 4 bases at V and 3 bases at J, with 8 bases in the middle. The germline CDR1 and CDR2 sequences are SGHNT and YYREEE (reference sequence). CDR3 length equals 13 residues. In DNA form, the CDR3 reads TGTGCCAGCAGCAGACGGGACTACAATGAGCAGTTCTTC. It encodes CASSRRDYNEQFF. The variable domain in full, completed from reference TRBV5-4 and TRBJ2-1, reads ETGVTQSPTHLIKTRGQQVTLRCSSQSGHNTVSWYQQALGQGPQFIFQYYREEENGRGNFPPRFSGLQFPNYSSELNVNALELDDSALYLCASSRRDYNEQFFGPGTRLTVL.

The chain carries TRBV9 and TRBJ2-3, with D possibly TRBD2 on 5 matching bases. V was trimmed by 3 bases and J by 4 bases, leaving 12 bases between them. This CDR3 is 14 amino acids long. Germline assignment: CDR1 SGDLS and CDR2 YYNGEE. This CDR3 is CASSESTIADTQYF. CDR3 nucleotides: TGTGCCAGCAGCGAGTCGACTATCGCAGATACGCAGTATTTT.